The rows below give T cell receptor beta chains drawn from one sample of a study of CD8+ T cells in alopecia areata. The assay was immunoSEQ multiplex PCR, and TCRdb's table has in-frame clones only and misses some. Of about 110,000 clones in the sample, approximately 59% are singletons; the top ten hold more than 20%. The sequenced sample consisted of CD8+ T cells sorted from blood. The receptors stem from a human donor in good health. The CDR3 runs from the conserved cysteine through the conserved F or W. A D gene is named only where the DNA matches it firmly. Rows may omit the clone size; those that give it use once, few, many or a size class.

cdr3_nt: TGTGCCAGTAGTCCGACAGACAGGGGTACCGGGGAGCTGTTTTTT; cdr3_aa: CASSPTDRGTGELFF; clone_size: few; j_call: TRBJ2-2; d_call: TRBD1; v_call: TRBV19
cdr3_nt: TGTGCCAGCAGCGTAGGGCCGACAGGGAGGTGGAATGAGCAGTTCTTC; cdr3_aa: CASSVGPTGRWNEQFF; clone_size: NA; j_call: TRBJ2-1; d_call: NA; v_call: TRBV9
cdr3_nt: TGTGCCAGCAGCCCAGGACGGTTCCAAGAGACCCAGTACTTC; cdr3_aa: CASSPGRFQETQYF; clone_size: NA; j_call: TRBJ2-5; d_call: NA; v_call: TRBV13
cdr3_nt: TGTGCCAGCAGTTCCCTCGGGGCACCCCTCCACTTT; cdr3_aa: CASSSLGAPLHF; clone_size: once; j_call: TRBJ1-6; d_call: NA; v_call: TRBV27
cdr3_nt: TGTGCCAGCAGCTTGGGCAACCCGAACACTGAAGCTTTCTTT; cdr3_aa: CASSLGNPNTEAFF; clone_size: NA; j_call: TRBJ1-1; d_call: NA; v_call: TRBV7-6
cdr3_nt: TGTGCCAGCAGCTTAGAGGAGGGAATAGGGTCTGGGACCCAGTACTTC; cdr3_aa: CASSLEEGIGSGTQYF; clone_size: NA; j_call: TRBJ2-5; d_call: NA; v_call: TRBV13
cdr3_nt: TGTGCCAGCAGCGTAGCTGCGGGGGCGAGCACAGATACGCAGTATTTT; cdr3_aa: CASSVAAGASTDTQYF; clone_size: few; j_call: TRBJ2-3; d_call: NA; v_call: TRBV9
cdr3_nt: TGTGCCAGCAGAGTGGTGACCCGGGACAGAGTGGTGGAAAACACTGAAGCTTTCTTT; cdr3_aa: CASRVVTRDRVVENTEAFF; clone_size: NA; j_call: TRBJ1-1; d_call: TRBD1; v_call: TRBV2
cdr3_nt: TGTGCCAGCAGCCTGGACAACACTGAAGCTTTCTTT; cdr3_aa: CASSLDNTEAFF; clone_size: few; j_call: TRBJ1-1; d_call: NA; v_call: TRBV21-1
cdr3_nt: TGTGCCAGCAGCTTAGGGACAGAAGAGACCCAGTACTTC; cdr3_aa: CASSLGTEETQYF; clone_size: NA; j_call: TRBJ2-5; d_call: TRBD1; v_call: TRBV5-6
cdr3_nt: TGCAGTGTAAAGGGACTAGAAGAGCAGTACTTC; cdr3_aa: CSVKGLEEQYF; clone_size: NA; j_call: TRBJ2-7; d_call: TRBD2; v_call: TRBV20-1
cdr3_nt: TGTGCCAGCAGCTTAGGCAGAGCGAACACTGAAGCTTTCTTT; cdr3_aa: CASSLGRANTEAFF; clone_size: NA; j_call: TRBJ1-1; d_call: NA; v_call: TRBV11-2
cdr3_nt: TGTGCCAGCAACATGGACAGCCTCACAGATACGCAGTATTTT; cdr3_aa: CASNMDSLTDTQYF; clone_size: few; j_call: TRBJ2-3; d_call: NA; v_call: TRBV28
cdr3_nt: TGTGCCACCAGCAGCCGGGAGGGAGCCAATTCACCCCTCCACTTT; cdr3_aa: CATSSREGANSPLHF; clone_size: NA; j_call: TRBJ1-6; d_call: NA; v_call: TRBV15
cdr3_nt: TGTGCCAGCAGCTTAGCGGGCGGGGGCGCGGACTATGGCTACACCTTC; cdr3_aa: CASSLAGGGADYGYTF; clone_size: NA; j_call: TRBJ1-2; d_call: NA; v_call: TRBV7-9
cdr3_nt: TGTGCCAGCAGCCCTCCAGACACAGGGGATGAGCAGTTCTTC; cdr3_aa: CASSPPDTGDEQFF; clone_size: NA; j_call: TRBJ2-1; d_call: TRBD1; v_call: TRBV7-9
cdr3_nt: TGTGCCAGCAGCCCAACAGGGCCCCACGAGCAGTACTTC; cdr3_aa: CASSPTGPHEQYF; clone_size: few; j_call: TRBJ2-7; d_call: NA; v_call: TRBV13
cdr3_nt: TGTGCCACCAGCAGAGATCAAGAGGTGGAGGGCTACACCTTC; cdr3_aa: CATSRDQEVEGYTF; clone_size: NA; j_call: TRBJ1-2; d_call: NA; v_call: TRBV15
cdr3_nt: TGTGCCAGCGAGCAGCGGGGTTACAATGAGCAGTTCTTC; cdr3_aa: CASEQRGYNEQFF; clone_size: few; j_call: TRBJ2-1; d_call: TRBD2; v_call: TRBV28
cdr3_nt: TGTGCCAGCAGCTCCGCCGGGACAGGAGCCTACAATGAGCAGTTCTTC; cdr3_aa: CASSSAGTGAYNEQFF; clone_size: NA; j_call: TRBJ2-1; d_call: TRBD1; v_call: TRBV5-4
cdr3_nt: TGTGCCAGTACCCCAACAGTCGCGGCGGGGATTAACTATGGCTACACCTTC; cdr3_aa: CASTPTVAAGINYGYTF; clone_size: few; j_call: TRBJ1-2; d_call: NA; v_call: TRBV19
cdr3_nt: TGCGCCAGCAGCCCCCGACAGGGGGCCCGCACAGATACGCAGTATTTT; cdr3_aa: CASSPRQGARTDTQYF; clone_size: NA; j_call: TRBJ2-3; d_call: TRBD1; v_call: TRBV4-3
cdr3_nt: TGCAGCGTTGAAGATCTTAGTGAGGGGGAGGAGACCCAGTACTTC; cdr3_aa: CSVEDLSEGEETQYF; clone_size: few; j_call: TRBJ2-5; d_call: NA; v_call: TRBV29-1
cdr3_nt: TGTGCCAGCAGTTGGGCAGGGCAAGAGACCCAGTACTTC; cdr3_aa: CASSWAGQETQYF; clone_size: NA; j_call: TRBJ2-5; d_call: NA; v_call: TRBV27
cdr3_nt: TGTGCCAGTAGCCACATGGGGGTTGAAGCTTTCTTT; cdr3_aa: CASSHMGVEAFF; clone_size: NA; j_call: TRBJ1-1; d_call: NA; v_call: TRBV19
cdr3_nt: TGTGCCAGCAGCGCGGACAGGGGGTTGAACACTGAAGCTTTCTTT; cdr3_aa: CASSADRGLNTEAFF; clone_size: few; j_call: TRBJ1-1; d_call: TRBD1; v_call: TRBV9
cdr3_nt: TGTGCCAGCAGCTTAGTGTACGGACTAGCGGGGAGGGAGCAGTACTTC; cdr3_aa: CASSLVYGLAGREQYF; clone_size: NA; j_call: TRBJ2-7; d_call: TRBD2; v_call: TRBV11-2
cdr3_nt: TGTGCCACCAGCCCCCGACAGGAGGGTACCTACGAGCAGTACTTC; cdr3_aa: CATSPRQEGTYEQYF; clone_size: few; j_call: TRBJ2-7; d_call: NA; v_call: TRBV15
cdr3_nt: TGTGCCTGGAGTGGCAGGGGGGAGAACACTGAAGCTTTCTTT; cdr3_aa: CAWSGRGENTEAFF; clone_size: NA; j_call: TRBJ1-1; d_call: TRBD1; v_call: TRBV30
cdr3_nt: TGTGCCAGCAGCCCAGGAGGCTCTCGAGCGGTGGAGACCCAGTACTTC; cdr3_aa: CASSPGGSRAVETQYF; clone_size: few; j_call: TRBJ2-5; d_call: NA; v_call: TRBV7-2
cdr3_nt: TGTGCCAGCAGCTTCCGGGGGGGCACAGATACGCAGTATTTT; cdr3_aa: CASSFRGGTDTQYF; clone_size: NA; j_call: TRBJ2-3; d_call: TRBD2; v_call: TRBV7-2